This T cell receptor (beta chain) derives from a study of T cells after yellow fever vaccination (dated by TCRdb to the late 2010s). Broadly, across the study: Libraries from fractions with low cell numbers were prepared with the SMART-Seq v4 Ultra Low Input RNA kit. Blood samples were taken at several timepoints before and after primary and secondary immunization, and bulk PBMC replicates and cell subsets were isolated. Two healthy male donors, one aged 18 to 30 and one aged 30 to 40 years, were included in the cohort. To follow T-cell clones before and after both primary and booster YFV17D yellow fever vaccination, bulk TCR alpha and beta repertoires underwent longitudinal sequencing.

TCR cDNA was synthesized by 5'RACE template switching, through which a universal primer site and unique molecular identifiers were introduced. cDNA synthesis was primed from both the TCR alpha and TCR beta constant segments. Library amplification used two PCR steps, and the second PCR step added sample barcodes and sequencing adapters. Sequencing of libraries was performed on Illumina HiSeq 2500 (2x100 bp) or NovaSeq (2x150 bp). In the source study's methods: Reads were demultiplexed and collapsed into UMI consensus sequences with MIGEC, and V(D)J alignment was performed with MiXCR. Vaccine-responding clonotypes were defined with edgeR using replicate PBMC samples, requiring FDR below 0.01 and a log2 fold change above 5 up to day 15. Each bulk clonotype was labeled CD4 or CD8 based on which sequenced repertoire, CD4 or CD8, contained the clonotype at higher abundance. TCRdb passed the public sequencing reads through fastp at Q25 and MiXCR, retaining productive beta sequences. Entries are consolidated by CDR3 protein sequence, retaining the most common genes and DNA. V and J calls and clone size were set by TCRdb, not the authors. The sample table shows some 500,000 distinct CDR3 sequences, and about 13% are seen once. The ten largest account for more than 13% of the sample.

Many counts were recorded for this clonotype. There is no known antigen for this receptor. The input lacks base qualities; no much larger clone sits a single base away. The research as a whole found: The study included only a couple of donors, which limits how far the findings can be generalized. Computational filtering was required because FACS-sorted repertoires could contain abundant contaminating clonotypes from the bulk population. A small fraction of clonotypes showed up in both the CD4 and CD8 compartments, probably as a result of convergent recombination. After the booster, most clones that had expanded after primary vaccination were detected again (almost 97% of CD4 and roughly nine tenths of CD8), suggesting broad maintenance of memory. Compared with the primary T-cell response, the secondary T-cell response was weaker but faster, peaking on day 5 rather than day 15.

What the treatment or condition label conveys for this sample: live attenuated yellow fever vaccine strain. At each blood-draw timepoint, two biological replicates of bulk PBMCs were obtained. A standard Ficoll-Paque protocol was used to isolate PBMCs from peripheral blood. RNA was extracted with TriZol from bulk PBMCs, CD4 and CD8 fractions, and dextramer-positive and dextramer-negative fractions. Per the germline V gene, SGHRS is the CDR1 and YFSETQ is the CDR2. The germline ends are 10 bases apart after V is trimmed by 6 bases and J by 4 bases. From its cysteine to its phenylalanine, the CDR3 spans 13 amino acids. CDR3 DNA only is kept here, 39 bases in frame from base 1.

This receptor was taken from a man aged 30-40 years who received the YFV17D yellow fever vaccine. The rearrangement joined TRBV5-1 to TRBJ2-2; too little of a D gene remains to name it. The sample in question was PBMCs, obtained on the day of the yellow fever booster vaccination. The bases read TGCGCCAGCACCGACCTATTCACCGGGGAGCTGTTTTTT. This encodes CASTDLFTGELFF.